The entry below describes one T cell receptor beta chain. Its antigen target is currently unknown. Qualities for individual bases were not recorded, and no much larger clone is one base off. The data were obtained in a study of CD8+CD57+ T cells in acquired aplastic anemia (dated by TCRdb to 2016 to 2019). For the study in its entirety: Extracted DNA from sorted CD4+ and CD8+ cells averaged around 3.3 ug, ranging from roughly 0.2 to 30 ug. Healthy donor samples averaged about 9.9 million reads for CD4+ and 11 million to 14 million for CD8+ cells. Study-wide conclusions, independent of this receptor: CD8+ Simpson's diversity did not differ significantly between patients and healthy controls (P=0.060). Around 30 CD8+ CDR3 sequences were found to be shared between patients and controls, but these sequences appeared to be highly expressed in patients and within the immunodominant clones of the patients.

TCR beta VDJ combination and CDR3 sequence profiling used genomic DNA as the template. An Illumina HiSeq 2000 was used for TCR repertoire sequencing. The paper's data handling went like this. TRBV/TRBJ rearrangement plots, CDR3 size and DJ length profiles, and Simpson's diversity index were used to evaluate the repertoires. The most abundant DNA sequence in the deep sequencing data was taken as the immunodominant clone. CDR3 amino acid sequences were checked for sharing between subjects and were compared against published repertoires and the VDJdb database. The public reads were run again by TCRdb, first through fastp at Q25 and then through MiXCR, and only productive beta chains were kept. Rows are combined by CDR3 protein, so each entry shows the most common genes and DNA. The V and J calls and clone size are TCRdb's, not the authors'. Counted in this sample were a few hundred thousand distinct CDR3 sequences; 30% to 35% of them appeared once. 0.95% to 1.2% of the sample goes to the ten largest clones.

TCR repertoires of sorted CD4+ and CD8+ blood T cells from severe aplastic anemia patients and healthy subjects were deep-sequenced in the study. Ficoll-Paque density gradient centrifugation was used to isolate peripheral blood mononuclear cells. Before DNA extraction, CD4+ and CD8+ T cells were sorted with FACS or magnetic beads. The CDR3 runs 16 amino acids, cysteine and phenylalanine included. Just CDR3 DNA is preserved here, 48 bases in frame from base 1. Via the germline V gene, CDR1 is KGHDR and CDR2 SFDVKD. V ends up 3 bases short and J 3 bases short, with an unmatched junction base count of 7.

Source material: sorted CD4+, CD8+, or CD8+CD57+ T cells (not recorded which) from PBMCs. This TCR was recovered from a human donor in good health, serving as a control. The sequence is built from TRBV24-1 and TRBJ2-5, with 9 junctional bases fitting TRBD2. The CDR3: CATSDGLATGEETQYF. The DNA sequence follows: TGTGCCACCAGTGATGGACTAGCGACAGGAGAAGAGACCCAGTACTTC.